This T cell receptor beta chain was documented in a study of long-term antiretroviral therapy in people with HIV (dated by TCRdb to between 2021 and 2024). Describing the broader study: The earliest samples were collected about a decade before the 2015 WHO recommendation for immediate ART, when ART was typically delayed until CD4 counts fell. Whether ART initiation and durable HIV suppression were associated with changes in peripheral blood TRB repertoire composition and diversity was tested in a retrospective serial study. No cross-contamination during QIAcube processing was shown when test extractions of a monoclonal T-cell line were performed alongside roughly 30 polyclonal samples. A total of roughly 180 cryopreserved PBMC samples were contributed to the cohort by 30 adults with confirmed HIV infection, with samples collected serially over a mean of 6 years (range 1-12). Among the approximately 30 participants with HIV, around ten were female.

As regards this clone: The target of this receptor is not known. Base quality data are lacking; no much larger clone is found one base away.

General study outcomes and caveats: The repertoire was dominated across all time points by expanded TRB clones identified before ART initiation, although this dominance was seen to fluctuate and to decrease in many PLHIV after ART. ART initiation was associated with a significant increase in TRB diversity, but diversity stayed significantly below transplant donor controls even after long-term ART. Because PBMC availability was limited, only the TCR beta chain was sequenced, with no alpha chain pairing. Unsorted PBMC were profiled instead of sorted CD4+ and CD8+ T cells because pre-ART samples had limited cell numbers. Narrower CDR3 length ranges were observed in HIV repertoires than in controls, and an antigen-experienced repertoire with only a slight naive shift after ART was suggested by the network structure. Samples dated from the mid-2000s to the late 2010s, and the ART regimens used may be less effective than current ones. No data were available on ART adherence, viral resistance or therapy changes, limiting inferences about post-ART repertoire changes.

The immunoSEQ hsTCRB v3.0 assay was used at survey level resolution to sequence the TRB variable region. The targeted TRB sequencing depth was about 40,000-50,000 T-cell genomes per sample. TRB libraries were pooled and sequenced on an Illumina MiSeq using a v3 150-cycle kit. Per the original workflow: Repertoire analysis ran in R within a reproducible Nextflow workflow covering QC, data transformation and analysis. LymphoSeq2, an R package for AIRR-Seq data exploration, was used to implement custom analyses. After excluding a handful of samples that yielded fewer than 5000 total TRB sequences, approximately 180 HIV repertoires remained for analysis. Among the 200 or so HIV repertoires that were kept, some 61 were collected before ART initiation and roughly 130 were collected after ART initiation. Repertoires were downsampled to 5000 TRB nucleotide sequences, and summary statistics were averaged over 100 downsampling iterations. Only TRB sequences with CDR3 regions of at least seven amino acids were retained for analysis. Diversity was measured with a Shannon entropy-derived clonality score and the Gini coefficient. Repertoire networks linked the top 5000 CDR3 amino acid sequences whenever two sequences differed by an edit distance of one. For TRB CDR3 amino acid sequences, antigen specificity groups and MHC restriction were predicted with GLIPH2. CDR3 amino acid sequences were matched against VDJdb and McPAS-TCR to flag known CMV, EBV, HIV or tissue antigen associations. Pre-ART, post-ART and control groups were compared with Wilcoxon signed-rank tests and Holm-Bonferroni correction. What TCRdb holds here is the immuneACCESS table cut down to in-frame rearrangements. Part of the clones is not present; checked against another copy, under half of the missing clones reflect an unresolved V gene, and the others are unexplained. The D gene and trimming were derived from the DNA, and the V and J assignments and clone size from that table. Recorded for this sample are fewer than 45,000 clones; over 90% of them occurred a single time. Jointly, the top ten make up roughly 3.9% of the sample.

The CDR3 goes from the cysteine to the phenylalanine over 13 residues. The sequence is cut down to CDR3 DNA, 39 bases in frame from base 1. According to the germline V gene (reference sequence), CDR1 reads GTSNPN and CDR2 reads SVGIG. The junction carries 13 bases between V and J, which are trimmed by 5 bases and 3 bases respectively. Inclusion was restricted to participants for whom at least one PBMC sample before ART initiation and at least two post-ART samples were available. All participants with HIV were treated in the United States of America. Before DNA extraction, cryopreserved samples of about 0.95-10 million PBMC were thawed and then washed. At the time of the earliest PBMC sample, participants with HIV were aged between about 23 and 54 years. PBMC samples were contributed by each participant from 1-4 timepoints before ART initiation and 2-8 timepoints after ART initiation, with a median of 7 samples. Serial HIV viral load, CD4+ T-cell count, ART history and demographic data were obtained for every participant. Genomic DNA was extracted from unsorted PBMC with a Qiagen kit on a QIAcube, processed in batches of 12 samples.

Recombination joined TRBV30 with TRBJ1-1, with the D gene not confidently named. The specimen comprised unsorted PBMCs, sampled 4.1 years after starting antiretroviral therapy. This receptor was obtained from a woman aged 45-65 years with HIV. This receptor carries the CDR3 CAWDPGLDTEAFF. The DNA sequence is as follows: TGTGCCTGGGACCCCGGGTTGGACACTGAAGCTTTCTTT.